The present TCR beta chain was sequenced within a study of shared clonotypes between healthy human individuals. Trimming took off 0 bases at V and 11 bases at J, with 14 bases between the two ends. Germline-derived CDR1 and CDR2 are LGHNA and YNFKEQ. This CDR3 region has 15 residues. The table came from immunoSEQ multiplex PCR; TCRdb's copy has only in-frame clones and leaves some out. The sample carries 100,000 or so clones, around 64% recorded once. This TCR came from a woman younger than 45 in good health. The V gene is TRBV4-2, the J gene TRBJ1-6; D gene ambiguous. The sample taken for sequencing was memory CD8+ T cells sorted from blood. Subset specified: CD45RO+ cells pooled with CCR7-negative TemRA cells. The CDR3 coding sequence is TGTGCCAGCAGCCAAGAAGGGTTGGCACACCCACCCCTCCACTTT. This sequence encodes CASSQEGLAHPPLHF.